What follows is one TCR beta chain and its context. The record originates from a study of blood T cell repertoires in COVID-19. The repertoire was sequenced with immunoSEQ multiplex PCR; TCRdb's copy has only in-frame clones and lacks some. The sample includes about 190,000 clones, around 82% of them seen just once. Individuals drawn from around 25 US areas were about 18 to 100 years old. Each participant's cohort was designated according to participant-reported clinical history. Unmatched junction bases numbered 12, after V lost 5 bases and J lost 7 bases. Germline values: CDR1 SGHKS, CDR2 YYEKEE (reference sequence). CDR3 size: 14 residues.

The receptor's source is a woman in her fifties or sixties with acute COVID-19. The sequenced material came from PBMCs or T cells enriched from blood (not recorded which). The chain couples TRBV5-5 to TRBJ2-7; 7 bases are a match to TRBD1. The CDR3 reads CASRLRGPPLEQYF. CDR3 sequence (DNA): TGTGCCAGCAGGTTGAGGGGGCCTCCACTGGAGCAGTACTTC.